This T cell receptor beta chain was sequenced during a study of blood T cell repertoires in COVID-19. The wider study: Material from acute and convalescent COVID-19 was sourced from the United States, Italy and Spain. T cells, B-cell-depleted T cells, or PBMCs provided the cDNA or gDNA that served as material.

While infection was still active, Seattle patients were enrolled and then followed longitudinally. Germline CDR1 is MGHRA and CDR2 is YSYEKL. The V and J ends lost 4 bases and 4 bases, in that order; junction bases with no gene match: 5. This CDR3 has 14 residues. In the authors' methods: Estimated nucleated cell counts came from reference gene primer amplification. TCRdb's copy holds only in-frame clones and misses some; the assay was immunoSEQ multiplex PCR. V, J and clone size reflect that table, while D and trimming were determined from the DNA. This sample carries 150,000 to 200,000 clones, 80% to 95% of them seen once, and the ten largest clones take approximately 5%.

The source of this sequence is a young man with COVID-19, enrolled during active disease. The rearrangement joins TRBV4-1 to TRBJ1-1, with 8 bases that match TRBD1. Sequencing was done on a sample of peripheral blood. In DNA, the CDR3 is TGCGCCAGCAGCCTCGGGACAGGTGTCACTGAAGCTTTCTTT. Translating gives CASSLGTGVTEAFF.